The rows below give T cell receptor beta chains drawn from one sample of a study of blood T cells in healthy people across ages. TCRdb analysed the 5' RACE reads with MiXCR anew, one entry per CDR3 protein. The sample has about 780,000 distinct CDR3 sequences; roughly 25% are singletons. The sample also formed part of further work on T cells of mothers and their children.

Sequences were obtained from blood. These receptors all come from a boy aged 5-17 years in good health. Both conserved end residues are trimmed from each CDR3.

v_gene: TRBV20-1
CDR3aa: SAREAPGGPWNEQF

v_gene: TRBV27
CDR3aa: ASSLFSGQPQH

v_gene: TRBV20-1
CDR3aa: SAGLAGKETQY

v_gene: TRBV7-2
CDR3aa: ASSLAGLGDTQY

v_gene: TRBV3-1
CDR3aa: ASSQDYQRETQY

v_gene: TRBV5-1
CDR3aa: ASSPDRVGKTQY

v_gene: TRBV29-1
CDR3aa: SVGGTGVGYA

v_gene: TRBV24-1
CDR3aa: ATSDSGTGRKDEQF

v_gene: TRBV6-1
CDR3aa: ASSEGHSPAYGYT

v_gene: TRBV4-1
CDR3aa: ASSQLPGQGNEQY

v_gene: TRBV5-1
CDR3aa: ASSGTSGGSSNEQF

v_gene: TRBV29-1
CDR3aa: SVEGGQGAAYEQY

v_gene: TRBV29-1
CDR3aa: SVEGRGVNEQF

v_gene: TRBV29-1
CDR3aa: SVLSRDRPY

v_gene: TRBV20-1
CDR3aa: SARAPLGTGIDNEQF

v_gene: TRBV28
CDR3aa: ASSDLTGTSGGRGQETQY

v_gene: TRBV20-1
CDR3aa: SARVRGYYEQY

v_gene: TRBV5-1
CDR3aa: ASSFGDRDSNTEAF

v_gene: TRBV7-2
CDR3aa: ASSWTSAVLSGELF

v_gene: TRBV7-9
CDR3aa: ASSFSGTTDTQY

v_gene: TRBV7-6
CDR3aa: ASSSLVGQENSGANVLT

v_gene: TRBV7-3
CDR3aa: ASSALGSLDPYGHT

v_gene: TRBV18
CDR3aa: ASSRDRVFGDTQY

v_gene: TRBV7-6
CDR3aa: ASSLRLDRGYSPLH

v_gene: TRBV29-1
CDR3aa: SVGAGGGYNEQF

v_gene: TRBV9
CDR3aa: ASSVIRADEQF

v_gene: TRBV5-1
CDR3aa: ASSLRDLQTQY

v_gene: TRBV4-1
CDR3aa: ASSQMRRGAGGELF

v_gene: TRBV10-2
CDR3aa: ASSPDRENYVYT

v_gene: TRBV2
CDR3aa: ASRRDGNTEAF

v_gene: TRBV7-9
CDR3aa: ASSLDLSNEQF

v_gene: TRBV5-1
CDR3aa: ASSPENGSGFGTQY

v_gene: TRBV9
CDR3aa: ASSVFSVGGPFGETQY

v_gene: TRBV20-1
CDR3aa: SARISGGVDTQY

v_gene: TRBV7-3
CDR3aa: ASSSQPKWRGGKNIQY

v_gene: TRBV7-2
CDR3aa: ASSLSQDDGYT

v_gene: TRBV30
CDR3aa: AWSLRGLDSPLH

v_gene: TRBV7-3
CDR3aa: ASSPQGLALETQY

v_gene: TRBV20-1
CDR3aa: SARDRGPRSYNEQF

v_gene: TRBV20-1
CDR3aa: SASHGALLH

v_gene: TRBV2
CDR3aa: ASSELRGQFKEQY

v_gene: TRBV7-2
CDR3aa: ASSLGPDTYEQY

v_gene: TRBV5-6
CDR3aa: ASSLKGQGGQETQY

v_gene: TRBV7-3
CDR3aa: ASSAHSASLLDEQF

v_gene: TRBV20-1
CDR3aa: SARPGRSYEQY

v_gene: TRBV10-3
CDR3aa: ATGGGPANEKLF

v_gene: TRBV9
CDR3aa: ASSVQRGSGYT

v_gene: TRBV6-6
CDR3aa: ASNLEQVTNEKLF

v_gene: TRBV4-2
CDR3aa: ASSQDIGLGQVSQY

v_gene: TRBV6-5
CDR3aa: ASSYTFGGGVQETQY

v_gene: TRBV20-1
CDR3aa: SARDPSGGLGTGELF